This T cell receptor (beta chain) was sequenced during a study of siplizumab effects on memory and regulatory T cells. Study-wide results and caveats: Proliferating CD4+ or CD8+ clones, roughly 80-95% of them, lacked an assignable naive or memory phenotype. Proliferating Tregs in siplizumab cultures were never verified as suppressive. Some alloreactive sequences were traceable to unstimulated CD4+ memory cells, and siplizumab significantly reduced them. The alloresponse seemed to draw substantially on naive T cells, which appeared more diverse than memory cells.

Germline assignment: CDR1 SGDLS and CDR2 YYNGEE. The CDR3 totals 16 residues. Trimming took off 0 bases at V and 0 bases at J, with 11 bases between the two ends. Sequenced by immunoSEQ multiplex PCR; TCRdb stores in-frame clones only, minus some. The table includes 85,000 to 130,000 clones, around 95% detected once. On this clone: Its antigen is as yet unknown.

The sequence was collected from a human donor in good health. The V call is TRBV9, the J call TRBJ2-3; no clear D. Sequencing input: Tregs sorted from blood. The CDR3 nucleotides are TGTGCCAGCAGCGTAGGGACGGCGTCTAGCACAGATACGCAGTATTTT. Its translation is CASSVGTASSTDTQYF.